This paragraph covers one T cell receptor (beta chain) sequence. Its antigen is undetermined. The CDR3 contains 18 residues. The V gene end was trimmed by 5 bases and the J gene end by 0 bases; junction bases not matched to a gene: 14. The germline CDR1 and CDR2 sequences are SGHVS and FQNEAQ. The data were taken from a study of post-analysis software for immune sequencing data. Unique molecular identifiers were present in the TCR beta cDNA libraries. TCRdb analysed the PCR reads with MiXCR anew, one entry per CDR3 protein. Among around 770,000 distinct CDR3 sequences listed, just over 45% were seen once. Study results and caveats: Strong same-batch co-clustering of samples appeared with F measure clustering. With TRBV5-6, TRBV5-1 and TRBV20-1 included, about five TRBV segments were more frequent in patients than in controls.

Sample: blood. This chain links TRBV7-8 with TRBJ2-3; 7 bases line up with TRBD2. The clonotype originates from a girl aged 10 to 17 with multiple sclerosis. The CDR3 DNA is TGTGCCAGCAGCCTACACGGGCGGGAGACGTTGAGCACAGATACGCAGTATTTT. Protein: CASSLHGRETLSTDTQYF.